This T cell receptor (beta chain) stems from a study of graft-versus-host responses after intestinal transplantation. Study summary: Isolated intestinal, liver-intestinal, or multivisceral transplants had been given to the recipients. Study-wide results and caveats: Circulating GvH clone levels at their peak were associated with HvG declines (early post-transplant).

Comment on this clone: The target antigen is unknown.

Data came from immunoSEQ multiplex PCR; TCRdb stores just in-frame clones and leaves some out. Of 45,000 to 50,000 clones in the sample, about 93% were seen once. The sequenced sample was unstimulated CD4+ T cells sorted from spleen or lymph node cells, obtained before transplant. The TCR comes from a human donor who was the organ donor for an intestinal transplant.

DNA of the CDR3: TGTGCCAGCAGCTTAGGGACCTATAATTCACCCCTCCACTTT. This encodes CASSLGTYNSPLHF. The chain has TRBV7-9 and TRBJ1-6; the D is unclear. This CDR3 region has 14 residues. The germline gives CDR1 SEHNR, CDR2 FQNEAQ (reference sequence). V lost 1 base and J lost 2, with 3 bases in between.